These 5 T cell receptor beta chains share one sample of origin, sequenced in a study of shared clonotypes between healthy human individuals. Some clones are missing from TCRdb's copy, which holds only in-frame ones; the method was immunoSEQ multiplex PCR. The repertoire holds 2,500,000 or so clones, approximately 90% seen once, with approximately 0.39% in the top ten. The specimen was naive CD4+ T cells from PBMCs. Subset indicated: CD45RA+ positively selected. The receptors come from a young man in good health. Some clones in this sample may be carry-over from other donors' samples.

This clone was counted a single time. The chain uses TRBV9 and TRBJ2-1; D is undetermined. This CDR3 has 16 residues. Trimming removed 1 base from V and 0 bases from J, with 11 bases in between. Germline values: CDR1 SGDLS, CDR2 YYNGEE. Here the CDR3 DNA reads TGTGCCAGCAGCGTACTCGGGCAGGTCTCCTACAATGAGCAGTTCTTC. It specifies CASSVLGQVSYNEQFF.

The V and J genes are TRBV4-3 and TRBJ1-5; the D is unclear. CDR3 length equals 15 residues. V lost 0 bases, J lost 9 bases, and 15 bases lay in between. Germline assignment: CDR1 LGHNA and CDR2 YSLEER. The CDR3, as DNA: TGCGCCAGCAGCCAAGATGCGGCAGGCGATCGGCCCCAGCATTTT. This translates into CASSQDAAGDRPQHF.

The chain links TRBV19 to TRBJ1-2; D remains unclear. V gave up 4 bases and J gave up 3 bases, with 3 bases separating them. The CDR3 runs to 11 residues. Per germline, CDR1 LNHDA and CDR2 SQIVND (reference sequence). CDR3 nucleotides: TGTGCCAGTAGTACAGACTATGGCTACACCTTC. This sequence encodes CASSTDYGYTF.

This sequence joins TRBV9 and TRBJ2-3; D is possibly TRBD1 or TRBD2 (5 bases each). The length of the CDR3 is 16 residues. The V end was cut by 2 bases, the J end by 3 bases, with 16 bases between. Germline CDR1 SGDLS, CDR2 YYNGEE. CDR3 sequence: CASSVGPPGETDTQYF. In nucleotides, the CDR3 is TGTGCCAGCAGCGTGGGACCCCCCGGGGAGACAGATACGCAGTATTTT.

V is TRBV19 and J is TRBJ1-2; no clear D. Germline CDR1 reads LNHDA; CDR2 reads SQIVND (reference sequence). This CDR3 region has 16 residues. Trimming stripped 4 bases from V and 4 bases from J, with 19 bases between. The CDR3 is CASSKNTARSVYGYTF. DNA of the CDR3: TGTGCCAGTAGTAAGAATACAGCCCGCAGCGTCTATGGCTACACCTTC.